The 8 T cell receptor beta chains below all came from one sample that was sequenced in a study of tumor-infiltrating lymphocytes in primary liver carcinoma. The input was approximately 500 ng total RNA; TCR beta cDNA was made from it with a constant-region primer. Sequencing libraries for TCR beta derived from three nested multiplex PCR rounds that used slightly modified ARM-PCR. A C-beta reverse primer and TRBV1-TRBV30 forward primers served in each of the first two PCR rounds, at about 10 cycles apiece. MiXCR, applied by TCRdb to the multiplex PCR reads, yields one record per CDR3 protein. The sample contains fewer than 85,000 distinct CDR3 sequences, about 75% of which appear only once. RNA and DNA were co-extracted from around 20-30 mg of unsorted bulk tissue. The sample comprised tumor-adjacent normal liver tissue. These receptors originate from a man between 35 and 55 years old with primary liver carcinoma and hepatitis B virus infection.

The table lists this clonotype with a count of one. Just one base apart from a much larger clone, this may be a read error. The J gene is TRBJ1-4, the V gene TRBV11-2; 8 bases agree with TRBD1. Germline CDR1 and CDR2: SGHAT and FQNNGV. The CDR3 spans 14 residues. Unmatched junction bases numbered 8, after V lost 5 bases and J lost 9 bases. The CDR3, as DNA: TGTGCCAGCAGCACGAATACAGGGGGTCAAAAACTGTTTTTT. Its translation is CASSTNTGGQKLFF. The full variable domain, completed using reference TRBV11-2 and TRBJ1-4, is EAGVAQSPRYKIIEKRQSVAFWCNPISGHATLYWYQQILGQGPKLLIQFQNNGVVDDSQLPKDRFSAERLKGVDSTLKIQPAKLEDSAVYLCASSTNTGGQKLFFGSGTQLSVL.

This clonotype appeared a few times. The junction and the germline gene differ at one end; a read error may be behind it. The chain has TRBV4-3 and TRBJ2-1, with 8 bases identical to TRBD2. The germline CDR1 and CDR2 sequences are LGHNA and YSLEER. The CDR3 length is 15 residues. CDR3 sequence (DNA): TGCACCAGCAGCCGGGGCAGCGGGAGTTATGTTGAGCAGTTCTTC. Protein: CTSSRGSGSYVEQFF.

As for this clonotype: At one end the junction does not follow the germline gene, possibly because of a read error. The rearrangement uses TRBV29-1 and TRBJ2-7; a possible D gene is TRBD1 (6 bases). CDR1 and CDR2 from the germline V gene are SQVTM and ANQGSEA. The CDR3 length is 14 residues. The CDR3 protein is CSVGGQAGPYDQYF. CDR3 coding DNA: TGCAGCGTTGGGGGGCAGGCCGGACCCTACGACCAGTACTTC.

This clonotype was detected many times. The V and J genes are TRBV7-9 and TRBJ2-7; D call uncertain. This CDR3 contains 12 residues. Trimming removed 2 bases from V and 0 bases from J, with 2 bases in between. Germline CDR1 SEHNR, CDR2 FQNEAQ (reference sequence). The CDR3 protein is CASSLSSYEQYF. The CDR3 nucleotides read TGTGCCAGCAGCTTAAGCTCCTACGAGCAGTACTTC.

With respect to this clonotype: At one end, the junction sequence differs from germline, possibly due to a read error. The chain employs TRBV29-1 and TRBJ2-5; 11 positions agree with TRBD1. The germline CDR1 and CDR2 sequences are SQVTM and ANQGSEA. The CDR3 runs to 15 residues. CDR3 residues: CSVEVDRGRSETRYF. CDR3 nucleotides: TGCAGCGTTGAAGTGGACAGGGGGCGGTCTGAGACCCGGTACTTC.

This rearrangement joins TRBV11-1 to TRBJ2-3; D unclear. With 6 bases removed from V and 2 bases from J, the gap between germline ends came to 9 bases. This CDR3 has 13 amino acids. Germline V gives CDR1 SGHAT, CDR2 FQDESV (reference sequence). The DNA for the CDR3 is TGTGCCAGCAGGCCTCAGTTCACAGATACGCAGTATTTT. The encoded protein is CASRPQFTDTQYF.

The chain combines TRBV9 with TRBJ2-5, with a possible D match to TRBD2 (6 bases). This CDR3 has 15 residues. V lost 0 bases, J lost 5 bases, and 14 bases lay in between. The germline V gene encodes CDR1 SGDLS and CDR2 YYNGEE. Here the CDR3 reads CASSVDGLARETQYF. CDR3 nucleotide sequence: TGTGCCAGCAGCGTAGATGGGCTAGCGAGGGAGACCCAGTACTTC.

About this clonotype itself: The junction differs from germline at one of its ends, possibly a read error. The chain is built from TRBV11-2 and TRBJ2-7, with no clear D. The CDR3 is 15 amino acids. Germline CDR1 and CDR2: SGHAT and FQNNGV. The CDR3 nucleotides are TGCGCCTGCAGCTTGGAGTCTGGGATCTCTGGCGAGCAGTACTTC. Translating it yields CACSLESGISGEQYF.